What follows are 12 T cell receptor beta chains derived from one specimen sequenced in a study of T cell responses to AZD1222 COVID-19 vaccine (dated by TCRdb to the early 2020s). Libraries came from the immunoSEQ multiplex PCR assay. The source is immuneACCESS, and TCRdb retained only in-frame sequences with V and J called. Part of the clones is not carried over; for the studies checked, unresolved V genes explain less than half of this, and the remainder is unexplained. Present in this sample are 110,000 or so clones, approximately 88% of which were seen just once. The ten largest clones capture approximately 6.9% of the sample. The intended sense of this specimen's time point label: about 28 days (+/-7) after the second vaccine dose. The sequenced sample was peripheral blood, obtained 28 days after the second AZD1222 dose. Receptors originate from an adult who received the AZD1222 COVID-19 vaccine.

The chain recombines TRBV27 with TRBJ1-2; TRBD1 is a possible D gene (5 bases). The length of the CDR3 is 14 residues. The germline V gene has CDR1 MNHEY and CDR2 SMNVEV (reference sequence). Deletions cut 6 bases from V and 5 bases from J, with 16 bases between. For the CDR3, the DNA is TGTGCCAGCAGGAACGCAGGGACGGAATATGGCTACACCTTC. Protein sequence: CASRNAGTEYGYTF.

The chain is built from TRBV4-1 and TRBJ1-5, with TRBD1 matching over 11 bases. The trim removed 1 base at V and 5 bases at J, leaving 1 base unmatched. The CDR3 has 15 residues. CDR1 is MGHRA and CDR2 is YSYEKL in the germline V gene. This CDR3 is CASSQGTGGDQPQHF. The DNA for the CDR3 is TGCGCCAGCAGCCAAGGGACAGGGGGCGATCAGCCCCAGCATTTT.

The chain uses TRBV18 and TRBJ1-1; no clear D gene. V was cut by 2 bases and J by 2 bases, with 6 bases left in between. Per germline, CDR1 KGHSH and CDR2 LQKENI. The CDR3 totals 13 residues. In DNA form, the CDR3 reads TGTGCCAGCTCACCAACCTACAACACTGAAGCTTTCTTT. Translating it yields CASSPTYNTEAFF.

The J gene is TRBJ1-1, the V gene TRBV7-2, with TRBD1 identical over 7 bases. CDR1 and CDR2 from the germline V gene are SGHTA and FQGNSA. V lost 7 bases and J lost 0; bases outside the gene matches: 8. The CDR3 is 15 residues long. CDR3 amino acids: CASILRQGLNTEAFF. CDR3 DNA sequence: TGTGCCAGCATCCTGCGACAGGGTCTGAACACTGAAGCTTTCTTT. Supplemented by reference TRBV7-2 and TRBJ1-1, the full variable domain reads GAGVSQSPSNKVTEKGKDVELRCDPISGHTALYWYRQSLGQGLEFLIYFQGNSAPDKSGLPSDRFSAERTGGSVSTLTIQRTQQEDSAVYLCASILRQGLNTEAFFGQGTRLTVV.

Concerning this clone: An end of the junction does not agree with germline; a read error may underlie this. The sample has other DNA sequences that encode this CDR3 too. V is TRBV19 and J is TRBJ2-5; the D gene is possibly TRBD2 (6 bases). The length of the CDR3 is 14 residues. Germline V gene lookup returns CDR1 LNHDA and CDR2 SQIVND (reference sequence). The CDR3 protein is CASSIVGGLETQYF. CDR3 DNA sequence: TGTGCCAGCAGTATTGTTGGGGGGTTAGAGACCCAGTACTTC. Combining the CDR3 with reference TRBV19 and TRBJ2-5 gives the whole variable domain DGGITQSPKYLFRKEGQNVTLSCEQNLNHDAMYWYRQDPGQGLRLIYYSQIVNDFQKGDIAEGYSVSREKKESFPLTVTSAQKNPTAFYLCASSIVGGLETQYFGPGTRLLVL.

The chain is built from TRBV4-1 and TRBJ1-1; D ambiguous. The CDR3 runs 14 residues. The V gene lost 0 bases and the J gene lost 5 bases, with 10 bases spanning the gap. CDR1 MGHRA and CDR2 YSYEKL come from the germline V gene. CDR3 nucleotide sequence: TGCGCCAGCAGCCAAGATCTGGGGTTGACTGAAGCTTTCTTT. Encoded protein: CASSQDLGLTEAFF.

This clone was seen only once. V gene TRBV7-2 combines with J gene TRBJ2-3; D might be TRBD1 (5 bases). The CDR3 sequence is 15 residues long. Germline loops: CDR1 SGHTA, CDR2 FQGNSA. The ends were cut back, 4 bases at V and 9 bases at J, with 20 bases in the middle. The chain's CDR3 is CASSSEVSSGYTQYF. For the CDR3, the DNA is TGTGCCAGCAGCTCCGAAGTCTCATCAGGGTACACGCAGTATTTT.

This chain uses TRBV6-2 or TRBV6-3 with TRBJ1-5; no clear D gene. V lost 4 bases and J 3 bases, leaving 10 bases between the germline ends. The length of the CDR3 is 14 residues. Germline values: CDR1 MNHEY, CDR2 SVGEGT. CDR3 sequence: CASSWVRTNQPQHF. The CDR3 DNA is TGTGCCAGCAGTTGGGTCAGGACCAATCAGCCCCAGCATTTT.

This clone was seen only once. The chain combines TRBV6-2 or TRBV6-3 with TRBJ1-5; 8 bases agree with TRBD1. V was clipped by 4 bases and J by 1 base; unmatched bases: 3. The CDR3 contains 15 residues. Germline assignment: CDR1 MNHEY and CDR2 SVGEGT. The CDR3 loop reads CASSFGQGSNQPQHF. CDR3 nucleotide sequence: TGTGCCAGCAGTTTCGGACAGGGCAGCAATCAGCCCCAGCATTTT.

This chain connects TRBV5-1 to TRBJ2-2, with TRBD2 identical over 10 bases. The length of the CDR3 is 16 residues. CDR1 is SGHRS and CDR2 is YFSETQ in the germline V gene. With 0 bases clipped from V and 6 bases from J, the junction kept 5 bases outside the gene matches. The CDR3 nucleotides read TGCGCCAGCAGCTTGGCCCCGAGCGGGGGGGCCGGGGAGCTGTTTTTT. Translation: CASSLAPSGGAGELFF.

This sequence joins TRBV28 and TRBJ1-4, with no clear D. V lost 3 bases and J 5 bases, leaving 7 bases between the germline ends. Germline V CDR1 and CDR2: MDHEN, SYDVKM. CDR3 length: 13 amino acids. The CDR3 bases are TGTGCCAGCAGTTTCCGCGGGAATGAAAAACTGTTTTTT. As protein: CASSFRGNEKLFF.

The chain has TRBV6-6 and TRBJ2-7; TRBD2 is a possible D gene (6 bases). The CDR3 covers 13 residues. V was pared by 7 bases and J by 3 bases, with 13 bases between. Germline assignment: CDR1 MNHNY and CDR2 SVGAGI (reference sequence). The CDR3 region is CASIGGVVYEQYF. The CDR3 coding sequence is TGTGCCAGCATTGGCGGGGTAGTCTACGAGCAGTACTTC.